A single sample is the source of the 2 T cell receptor beta chains below, sequenced in a study of CD8 T cells in Susac syndrome. RNA totalling roughly 0.45 to 1 ug underwent reverse transcription with random hexamers. A single record per CDR3 protein comes from TCRdb applying MiXCR to the immunoSEQ multiplex PCR reads. In the table there are some 90,000 distinct CDR3 sequences, 80% to 95% of which are singletons. Source material: CD8+ T cells from PBMCs. The receptors here all came from a human donor in good health.

The chain couples TRBV20-1 to TRBJ1-1; unclear D gene. Trimming removed 0 bases from V and 13 bases from J, with 18 bases in between. In germline, CDR1 is DFQATT, CDR2 SNEGSKA (reference sequence). This CDR3 spans 13 amino acids. CDR3 DNA: TGCAGTGCTAGAGATTGGAATGCGGGGTACGGTTTCTTT. Residues: CSARDWNAGYGFF.

The chain recombines TRBV5-1 with TRBJ1-2; weak D call: TRBD1 (5 bases). Germline V lookup: CDR1 SGHRS, CDR2 YFSETQ. The germline V and J ends were trimmed by 0 bases and 0 bases, with 12 bases remaining between them. The CDR3 sequence is 16 residues long. CDR3 sequence reads: CASSLGDVVANYGYTF. CDR3 nucleotides: TGCGCCAGCAGCTTGGGGGACGTCGTAGCTAACTATGGCTACACCTTC.